This is a list of T cell receptor beta chains from one sample in a study of early T cells in non-severe SARS-CoV-2 infection. TCRdb fed the 5' RACE reads into MiXCR, producing one record per CDR3 protein. The repertoire holds 55,000 to 75,000 distinct CDR3 sequences, with 12% as singletons. Sequences were obtained from whole blood. Every receptor here comes from an adult who was a healthcare worker with PCR-confirmed SARS-CoV-2 infection or an uninfected control (not recorded which). Both conserved end residues are part of each CDR3. A D gene is named only where the DNA matches it firmly. Clone size appears in some rows only: once, few, many, or a class for an expanded clone.

J gene,D gene,V gene,clone size,CDR3 DNA,CDR3 protein
TRBJ2-7,TRBD2,TRBV30,many,TGTGCCTGGAAGTTCGGGGGGGAATCCTACGAGCAGTACTTC,CAWKFGGESYEQYF
TRBJ2-7,TRBD2,TRBV6-4,few,TGTGCCAGCATCATGACGAGGGCGGGAGGGCCCCACGAGCAGTACTTC,CASIMTRAGGPHEQYF
TRBJ2-1,.,TRBV7-9,.,TGTGCCAGCAGCTTAGGTAGGCTAGTCATCCACAATGAGCAGTTCTTC,CASSLGRLVIHNEQFF
TRBJ2-5,TRBD2,TRBV12-3/TRBV12-4,many,TGTGCCAGCAGTACCCGGGGTAGCGGGGATCAAGAGACCCAGTACTTC,CASSTRGSGDQETQYF
TRBJ1-3,.,TRBV2,many,TGTGCCAGCAGTGAAGTGTTAAGGGGCAACTCTGGAAACACCATATATTTT,CASSEVLRGNSGNTIYF
TRBJ2-1,TRBD2,TRBV2,many,TGTGCCAGCAAACGAATCGGGGAGGGGTCCTACAATGAGCAGTTCTTC,CASKRIGEGSYNEQFF
TRBJ2-5,TRBD1,TRBV24-1,many,TGTGCCACCAGTGATCCCGGGACAGGGGTCCCGGAGACCCAGTACTTC,CATSDPGTGVPETQYF
TRBJ1-2,.,TRBV6-4,.,TGTGCCAGCAGTGACGGGACCTGGCATGGCTACACCTTC,CASSDGTWHGYTF
TRBJ2-5,.,TRBV29-1,.,TGCAGCGTTGAAGATCCGGAGCAGAGAAGGCGAGAGACCCAGTACTTC,CSVEDPEQRRRETQYF
TRBJ1-5,TRBD1,TRBV18,many,TGTGCCAGCTCACCACCGTCGTGGCAGGGGGTTCAGCCCCAGCATTTT,CASSPPSWQGVQPQHF
TRBJ2-7,.,TRBV28,.,TGTGCCAGCACCGCCAACTACGAGCAGTACTTC,CASTANYEQYF
TRBJ2-7,TRBD2,TRBV20-1,many,TGCAGTGCTAGGCCGGGACTAGCGGGAGGTAAAGGGTCCTACGAGCAGTACTTC,CSARPGLAGGKGSYEQYF
TRBJ2-7,.,TRBV7-2,.,TGTGCCAGCAGCGAGCAGGCAGGGTCTCGGGAGCAGTACTTC,CASSEQAGSREQYF
TRBJ2-1,TRBD1,TRBV18,many,TGTGCCAGCTCACCACCTACGGAGACAGGGACCTACAATGAGCAGTTCTTC,CASSPPTETGTYNEQFF
TRBJ2-3,TRBD2,TRBV28,.,TGTGCCAGTCCACCGGGACTAGCTGTTCAGTCGCAGTATTTT,CASPPGLAVQSQYF